These 13 T cell receptor delta chains were sequenced from one sample in a study of gamma delta lymphoproliferative disorders and STAT genes. PBMCs from patients and controls supplied the genomic DNA for sequencing. TCRdb ran CATT on the multiplex PCR reads. The table records several hundred delta-chain clones, roughly 1.4% of them present only once. Sequenced material: blood. All receptors come from a human donor in good health.

A few counts support this clone. A far larger clone is one nucleotide away, so this likely arose from a read error. This chain links TRDV1 with TRDJ1; D possibly corresponds to TRDD3 (7 bases). V was cut by 0 bases and J by 3 bases, with 41 bases left in between. This CDR3 contains 25 residues. Germline CDR1 reads TSWWSYY; CDR2 reads QGS. Written as DNA, the CDR3 is TGTGCTCTTGGGGAACTCACGTTCTTCCTCAGCCTACTGGGGAATCCGGGTCGGGATCCCGATAAACTCATCTTT. It specifies CALGELTFFLSLLGNPGRDPDKLIF.

Note on this clone: TCRdb assigns this DNA the protein of a much larger clone, which departs from its translation at residue 20; this likely reflects a read error, and the protein shown comes from translating the DNA. The V gene is TRDV1, the J gene TRDJ1, with 10 bases identical to TRDD3. The CDR3 runs 22 residues. Germline V gives CDR1 TSWWSYY, CDR2 QGS. CDR3 sequence (DNA): TGTGCTCTTGGGGAAGGAAATTCCTCCGACTGGGGGATCCTTATGTACACCGATAAATTCATCTTT. Translation gives CALGEGNSSDWGILMYTDKFIF.

This clone was counted a few times. One base separates it from a far larger clone, so it is likely a read error. The chain is built from TRDV1 and TRDJ1; TRDD3 agrees at 9 bases. Germline lookup yields CDR1 TSWWSYY and CDR2 QGS. J gave up 0 bases and V 5 bases, and 31 bases lay outside the gene matches. The CDR3 loop spans 24 amino acids. CDR3 protein: CALGNEAIWGIILYWGTYTDKLIF. DNA of the CDR3: TGTGCTCTTGGGAACGAGGCCATCTGGGGTATTATCCTATACTGGGGGACTTACACCGATAAACTCATCTTT.

This clone occurred many times. Given a far larger clone just one base away, this is likely a sequencing read error. This chain links TRDV2 with TRDJ1, with 7 bases fitting TRDD3. This CDR3 is 16 amino acids long. Germline lookup yields CDR1 GEAIGNYY and CDR2 EKD. Trimming took 5 bases from V and 0 from J; bases not matched to a gene: 11. The CDR3: CACGTLGGTYTDKLIF. The CDR3, as DNA: TGTGCCTGTGGCACTCTGGGGGGGACGTACACCGATAAACTCATCTTT.

This clone has at least ten counts. A far larger clone is one base from this, pointing to a likely read error. The CDR3 spells CARDPLGDTHTDKLIF. The CDR3 nucleotides read TGTGCCCGTGATCCACTGGGGGATACACACACCGATAAACTCATCTTT. This chain uses TRDV2 with TRDJ1; 12 bases align to TRDD3. The CDR3 extends over 16 amino acids. CDR1 and CDR2 (germline): GEAIGNYY, EKD.

The sample holds a few counts of this clone. A read error likely explains why the TCRdb protein, taken from a much larger clone, differs from this DNA's translation at residue 5; the protein shown is translated from the DNA. This rearrangement joins TRDV1 to TRDJ1, with 13 nucleotides matching TRDD3. Per germline, CDR1 TSWWSYY and CDR2 QGS. Germline trimming cut 4 bases from V and 4 bases from J; bases unmatched to any gene: 27. This CDR3 has 23 amino acids. The CDR3 region has the DNA TGTGCTCTTGGGGGACTCCCATTCCCTGGCCCCGGATACTGGGGGATACGCCACGATAAACTCATCTTT. Encoded protein: CALGGLPFPGPGYWGIRHDKLIF.

This clone showed up just a few times. The protein recorded in TCRdb matches a much larger clone and deviates from this DNA's translation at residue 14, suggesting a read error; the protein here is obtained by translating the DNA. The V gene is TRAV38-2/DV8, the J gene TRDJ1; possibly TRDD3 for D (7 bases). V gave up 2 bases and J gave up 1 base, with 27 bases separating them. Germline V gene sequence: CDR1 TSESDYY, CDR2 QEAYKQQN. The CDR3 totals 20 residues. DNA for the CDR3: TGTGCTTATAGGAGGGCTCCTCCTACCGTACTGGGGAGTAGCACCGATAAACTCATCTTT. It codes for CAYRRAPPTVLGSSTDKLIF.

This clone has more than one count but fewer than ten. TCRdb has a much larger clone's protein, which differs at residue 14 from the translation of this DNA, likely because of a read error; what is shown is the protein translated from the DNA. The rearrangement links TRDV3 to TRDJ1, with 9 bases fitting TRDD3. CDR1 is TVYSNPD and CDR2 is GDNSRS in the germline V gene (reference sequence). The CDR3 has 16 amino acids. Here the CDR3 DNA reads TGTGCCCGTGCCACTCTGGGGGATCCCAGCACCGATAAACCCATCTTT. Translated: CARATLGDPSTDKPIF.

Concerning this clone: The protein in TCRdb stems from a much larger clone and differs at residue 8 from this DNA's translation, likely a read error; here the protein is translated from the DNA. This sequence joins TRDV2 and TRDJ1; no clear D. The CDR3 has 19 amino acids. Trimming removed 0 bases from V and 4 bases from J, with 26 bases in between. The germline gives CDR1 GEAIGNYY, CDR2 EKD. This CDR3 reads CACDTVGTDQRVVGDKLIF. As DNA, the CDR3 is TGTGCCTGTGACACCGTCGGGACAGACCAACGGGTTGTTGGCGATAAACTCATCTTT.

On this clone: A read error likely explains why the TCRdb protein, taken from a much larger clone, differs from this DNA's translation at residue 11; the protein shown is translated from the DNA. The chain is built from TRDV3 and TRDJ1, with 9 bases aligning to TRDD2. Per germline, CDR1 TVYSNPD and CDR2 GDNSRS (reference sequence). V gave up 4 bases and J gave up 1 base; unmatched junction bases: 28. This CDR3 comprises 21 residues. CDR3 nucleotides: TGTGCCTCCCAGGGGGCCTTCCTACGGCTGAGGTCCTATTCAACCACCGATAAACTCATCTTT. As protein: CASQGAFLRLRSYSTTDKLIF.

This clone has only a few counts. The protein recorded in TCRdb matches a much larger clone and deviates from this DNA's translation at residue 7, suggesting a read error; the protein here is obtained by translating the DNA. This chain links TRDV2 with TRDJ1; TRDD3 agrees at 9 bases. Per germline, CDR1 GEAIGNYY and CDR2 EKD. CDR3 length: 21 residues. V dropped 0 bases and J dropped 1; count of bases not matched to a gene: 20. The CDR3 bases are TGTGCCTGTGACACCGTAAGGAAAACTGGGGGACTTGGGGAGTCCACCGATAAACTCATCTTT. Amino acids: CACDTVRKTGGLGESTDKLIF.

This clone was counted a few times. The protein that TCRdb holds for this DNA derives from a much larger clone and differs from the translated DNA at residue 16, which likely indicates a read error; the protein shown here is translated from the DNA. The DNA for the CDR3 is TGTGCTTATAGTACCCCGACTGGGGGACCTTACACCGATAAACTCACTTTT. Its translation: CAYSTPTGGPYTDKLTF. The chain links TRAV38-2/DV8 to TRDJ1; 9 positions match TRDD3. Germline loops: CDR1 TSESDYY, CDR2 QEAYKQQN. This CDR3 is 17 amino acids long.

This clone occurred a few times. The amino acid sequence in TCRdb belongs to a much larger clone and departs from this DNA's translation at residue 12, likely a sequencing read error; the sequence shown is translated from the DNA. The chain is built from TRDV1 and TRDJ1; no reliable D call. This CDR3 region has 14 residues. Germline values: CDR1 TSWWSYY, CDR2 QGS. The CDR3 sequence: CALGEGYGPFKPIF. The DNA for the CDR3 is TGTGCTCTTGGGGAAGGGTATGGCCCTTTCAAACCCATCTTT.